What follows describes a single T cell receptor beta chain. The sample originates from a study of blood T cell repertoires in COVID-19. Study at large: The origin of the acute and convalescent COVID-19 samples was the United States, Italy and Spain.

Only in-frame clones appear in the TCRdb table, and some are missing; sequencing was by immunoSEQ multiplex PCR. The sample gives about 140,000 clones, 70% to 90% of which show up once; approximately 2.5% is in the top ten. Trimming took off 4 bases at V and 6 bases at J, with 15 bases between the two ends. The CDR3 totals 15 residues. In germline, CDR1 is KGHDR, CDR2 SFDVKD. The source of this sequence is a human donor with acute or convalescent COVID-19. The donor label of this sample is uncertain. The genes are TRBV24-1 and TRBJ2-1; D perhaps matches TRBD1 (5 bases). The sequenced sample was peripheral blood. CDR3: CATSDLGVRSNEQFF. In DNA, the CDR3 is TGTGCCACCAGTGACTTAGGGGTCCGGAGCAATGAGCAGTTCTTC.